This T cell receptor (beta chain) comes out of a study of T cell responses to AZD1222 COVID-19 vaccine. Remarks on this clone: The antigen is not known.

General study points: Only a handful of AZD1222 recipients, several in all, had baseline seropositivity.

Sequenced by immunoSEQ multiplex PCR; TCRdb stores in-frame clones only, minus some. This sample carries 120,000 to 150,000 clones, around nine tenths of them seen once, and the ten largest clones take approximately 5.3%. The germline V gene encodes CDR1 MNHNY and CDR2 SVGAGI (reference sequence). The CDR3 consists of 13 residues. With 4 bases removed from V and 2 bases from J, the gap between germline ends came to 7 bases. The origin of this receptor is an adult in good health. The gene calls are TRBV6-6 and TRBJ2-3, with D unresolved. The specimen comprised peripheral blood, sampled on day 0 of AZD1222 vaccination. As DNA, the CDR3 is TGTGCCAGCAGTTCCCATTTCACAGATACGCAGTATTTT. This sequence encodes CASSSHFTDTQYF.